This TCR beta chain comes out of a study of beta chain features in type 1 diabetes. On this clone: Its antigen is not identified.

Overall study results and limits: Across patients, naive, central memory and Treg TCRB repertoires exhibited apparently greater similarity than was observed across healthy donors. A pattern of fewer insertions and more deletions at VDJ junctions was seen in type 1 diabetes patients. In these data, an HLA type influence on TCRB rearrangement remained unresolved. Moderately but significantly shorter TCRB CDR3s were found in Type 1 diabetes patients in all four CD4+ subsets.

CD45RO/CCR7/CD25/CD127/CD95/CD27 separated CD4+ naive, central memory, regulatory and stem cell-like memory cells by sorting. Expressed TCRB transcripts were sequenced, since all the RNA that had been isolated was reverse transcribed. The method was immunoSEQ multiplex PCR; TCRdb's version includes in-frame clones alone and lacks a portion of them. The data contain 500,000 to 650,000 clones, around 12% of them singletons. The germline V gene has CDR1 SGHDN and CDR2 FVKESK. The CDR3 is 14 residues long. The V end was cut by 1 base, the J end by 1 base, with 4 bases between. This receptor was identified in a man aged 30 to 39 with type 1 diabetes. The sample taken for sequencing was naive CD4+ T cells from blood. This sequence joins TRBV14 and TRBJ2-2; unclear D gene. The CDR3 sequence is CASSQALNTGELFF. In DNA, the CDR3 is TGTGCCAGCAGCCAAGCATTGAACACCGGGGAGCTGTTTTTT.